This TCR beta chain was captured in a study of Ad26.COV2.S vaccination and SARS-CoV-2 variants. Assay: immunoSEQ multiplex PCR; the TCRdb copy retains only in-frame clones and omits some. This sample carries about 460,000 clones, 89% of them seen once, and the ten largest clones take under 2%. The treatment denotes: 15 to 20 received Ad26.COV2.S at low or high dose, single or two shots; about 5 received placebo; per-sample allocation not given. Collection of samples fell on day 63 after the first vaccine or placebo injection. The V end lost 4 bases, the J end lost 4 bases, and 21 bases lay between the germline ends. The germline V gene encodes CDR1 SGHRS and CDR2 YFSETQ. This CDR3 is built from 17 residues.

V gene TRBV5-1 combines with J gene TRBJ2-1; TRBD1 or TRBD2 may be the D gene (6 bases each). The source was peripheral blood, collected in a trial of Ad26.COV2.S vaccine versus placebo. The receptor was derived from a person between 18 and 60 years old who received the Ad26.COV2.S COVID-19 vaccine or a placebo. CDR3 region: CASSPEGGASTYNEQFF. In DNA form, the CDR3 reads TGCGCCAGCAGCCCGGAGGGGGGAGCGAGTACGTACAATGAGCAGTTCTTC.